This record looks at one T cell receptor (beta chain) sequence and its context. Its antigen is unidentified. The data were produced by immunoSEQ multiplex PCR, yet TCRdb's version contains in-frame clones alone and is incomplete. The data show 200,000 to 250,000 clones, less than 85% seen once. Germline V gene sequence: CDR1 SNHLY, CDR2 FYNNEI. CDR3 size: 12 residues. Trimming shortened V by 6 bases and J by 8 bases, and 13 bases separated the two germline ends. This record comes from a study of cytomegalovirus exposure and HLA in healthy donors. Whole-study context: Per a later analysis, the roughly 700 first-cohort and 100 to 150 validation repertoires shared one platform.

General observations from the study: Within the 130 or so validation repertoires, first-cohort TCR clusters tended to co-occur, according to a later analysis. Among the CMV-associated chains, a few were confirmed in vitro as specific for CMV antigens.

The chain combines TRBV2 with TRBJ1-1, with a tentative D call TRBD1 (5 bases). The receptor's source is a woman aged 18-29 years in good health and CMV-seronegative. Sequenced: PBMCs. The CDR3 DNA reads TGTGCCAGCAGCCGGGGGACTTTCGAAGCTTTCTTT. As protein: CASSRGTFEAFF. The full variable domain, in which reference TRBV2 and TRBJ1-1 provide the parts outside the CDR3, is EPEVTQTPSHQVTQMGQEVILRCVPISNHLYFYWYRQILGQKVEFLVSFYNNEISEKSEIFDDQFSVERPDGSNFTLKIRSTKLEDSAMYFCASSRGTFEAFFGQGTRLTVV.